This T cell receptor beta chain stems from a study of spatial heterogeneity in lung cancer (dated by TCRdb to about 2019). Some background on the complete study: Donors were some 67 patients with early-stage, untreated non-small cell lung cancer from the lung TRACERx cohort. Both alpha and beta chains were TCR-sequenced in hundreds of tumor regions, 64 matched nontumor lung samples and roughly 54 PBMC samples obtained at surgery. Beta-chain transcripts were consistently detected in greater numbers than alpha-chain transcripts, which likely reflects a higher abundance of beta-chain transcripts. In non-small cell lung cancer, the study quantitatively compared TCR alpha and beta repertoires across several tumor regions, matched nontumor lung, and blood. In the raw uncorrected reads, each unique combination of TCR and UMI appeared on average more than ten times. Follow-up PBMC samples were sequenced whenever available, with the median time to follow-up being about two years after resection. TCR repertoire features were related to nonsynonymous mutation counts determined by whole-exome sequencing of tumor tissue. The research as a whole found: Ubiquitous expanded tumor TCRs were found in blood more often at tumor resection than at routine follow-up. Confirming at a functional level the hypothesis that regional TCRs recognize regional mutations was considered to require additional single-cell paired TCR alpha and beta sequencing. Only around 15 patients were included in the comparisons of baseline and follow-up blood repertoires.

In light of the paper, this sample's time point label describes: blood at routine non-recurrence follow-up after resection. Without any cell sorting, TCR sequencing was performed on whole RNA extracted either from tumor and nontumor lung tissue or from cryopreserved PBMC samples. A patient was chosen for TCR sequencing only when enough RNA was available from at least two tumor regions. Libraries were made using 5' RACE. Sequencing relied on a NextSeq 500. To allow correction of PCR and sequencing errors, the TCR library protocol tagged every TCR cDNA molecule with a unique molecular identifier. In the source study's methods: TCR identification, UMI-based error correction and CDR3 extraction were all carried out with Decombinator tools. TCRs above a frequency of 2 per 1,000, corresponding to the top 1% of the tumor frequency distribution, were defined as expanded. Each repertoire was subsampled 100 times to 5,000 TCRs, after which Renyi diversity was computed with the R vegan package. CDR3 similarity networks were constructed using string-kernel similarity of amino acid triplets, with links drawn between CDR3s whose pairwise similarity was above 0.82. TCRdb trimmed the raw reads at Q25, called clones with MiXCR and kept productive beta chains. Entries that share a CDR3 protein sequence are merged under the most common genes and DNA. The V and J calls, along with clone size, are taken from TCRdb and not from the paper's own processing. This sample gives about 19,000 distinct CDR3 sequences in total; about 9% of them show up just once. The ten largest clones represent 30% to 45% of the sample.

This clonotype was counted ten times or more. Its antigen is not yet known. One base away there is no much larger clone; base qualities are not given. The TCR sequence derives from a female donor with early-stage non-small cell lung cancer. The specimen comprised PBMCs, sampled at follow-up.

The nucleotide sequence reads as follows: TGTGCCAGCAGCCGCGGGACAGACAACATGAACACTGAAGCTTTCTTT. Translated, this gives CASSRGTDNMNTEAFF. Recombination connected TRBV4-2 to TRBJ1-1; TRBD1 matches 7 bases in the middle. The V end gives up 4 bases and the J end 0 bases, leaving 8 bases in the junction not matched to a gene. CDR1 is given as LGHNA and CDR2 as YNFKEQ, both from the germline V gene. There are 16 amino acids in the CDR3, from cysteine to phenylalanine inclusive. Of the read, only the CDR3 DNA is kept; its 48 bases are in frame from base 1.